These T cell receptor beta chains were read from a single sample in a study of neurological immune-mediated disorders. TCRdb re-derived calls from the 5' RACE reads in MiXCR, one entry per CDR3 protein. The table records some 120,000 distinct CDR3 sequences, 3% to 3.5% of them present only once. Material: PBMCs. All receptors come from a young woman with multiple sclerosis. Each CDR3 is given with its conserved first and last residue. A D gene is named only where the DNA matches it firmly. Clone size is stated in some rows and not others, as once, few, many or a class when expanded.

V	J	D	size	CDR3	DNA
TRBV20-1	TRBJ2-7	TRBD1	many	CSALQGVHEQYF	TGCAGTGCTCTACAGGGGGTCCACGAGCAGTACTTC
TRBV20-1	TRBJ1-2	-	-	CSATVGYGYTF	TGCAGTGCTACGGTTGGCTATGGCTACACCTTC
TRBV2	TRBJ1-3	-	many	CASSAGSLASGNTIYF	TGTGCCAGCAGTGCCGGCAGTCTTGCCTCCGGAAACACCATATATTTT
TRBV2	TRBJ1-2	-	few	CASSEWGHNYGYTF	TGTGCCAGCAGTGAATGGGGTCACAACTATGGCTACACCTTC
TRBV5-5	TRBJ2-7	TRBD1	many	CASSQTGTASYEQYF	TGTGCCAGCAGCCAGACCGGGACAGCATCCTACGAGCAGTACTTC
TRBV5-1	TRBJ2-2	-	many	CASSLANRDHTGELFF	TGCGCCAGCAGCTTGGCCAACAGGGATCACACCGGGGAGCTGTTTTTT
TRBV20-1	TRBJ1-3	-	many	CSATGRSSGNTIYF	TGCAGTGCTACCGGACGGAGCTCTGGAAACACCATATATTTT
TRBV6-5	TRBJ1-5	-	-	CASRRGGNQTQNF	TGTGCCAGCAGGAGGGGCGGCAATCAGACCCAGAATTTT
TRBV20-1	TRBJ2-1	-	many	CSARTQTRSTYNEQFF	TGCAGTGCCCGGACTCAGACTAGATCAACCTACAATGAGCAGTTCTTC
TRBV9	TRBJ2-5	TRBD2	many	CASSAVAGGPLETQYF	TGTGCCAGCAGCGCGGTAGCGGGGGGGCCCCTAGAGACCCAGTACTTC
TRBV4-1	TRBJ1-1	-	many	CASSQEAGMNTEAFF	TGCGCCAGCAGCCAAGAGGCAGGGATGAACACTGAAGCTTTCTTT
TRBV6-5	TRBJ1-1	-	many	CASSYKEGAEAFF	TGTGCCAGCAGTTACAAAGAGGGGGCTGAAGCTTTCTTT
TRBV7-2	TRBJ2-7	-	many	CASSLSFNYEQYF	TGTGCCAGCAGCTTATCCTTCAACTACGAGCAGTACTTC
TRBV12-3/TRBV12-4	TRBJ1-4	TRBD1	-	CASRTGTAFHEKLFF	TGTGCCAGCAGGACCGGGACAGCGTTCCATGAAAAACTGTTTTTT
TRBV12-3/TRBV12-4	TRBJ2-6	-	many	CASSLVRGRALGGANVLTF	TGTGCCAGCAGTTTAGTGAGAGGCAGAGCCTTGGGTGGGGCCAACGTCCTGACTTTC
TRBV20-1	TRBJ1-1	-	many	CSASKDRNTEAFF	TGCAGTGCTAGTAAGGACAGGAACACTGAAGCTTTCTTT
TRBV7-8	TRBJ2-2	TRBD2	few	CASSLKRRGAHGELFF	TGTGCCAGCAGCTTAAAGAGGCGGGGGGCCCACGGGGAGCTGTTTTTT
TRBV7-2	TRBJ2-7	TRBD1	many	CASSSVGTDQYEQYF	TGTGCCAGCAGCTCGGTGGGGACAGACCAATACGAGCAGTACTTC
TRBV12-3/TRBV12-4	TRBJ2-2	-	many	CASRSGLSGELFF	TGTGCCAGCAGGTCGGGCCTTTCCGGGGAGCTGTTTTTT
TRBV14	TRBJ2-1	-	few	CASRRKGYNEQFF	TGTGCCAGCAGGCGGAAGGGTTACAATGAGCAGTTCTTC
TRBV7-2	TRBJ1-2	TRBD1	many	CASSLAGGTGGRGYTF	TGTGCCAGCAGCTTAGCGGGGGGGACAGGGGGTCGTGGCTACACCTTC
TRBV6-2/TRBV6-3	TRBJ2-7	-	many	CASSPSGATLRYEQYF	TGTGCCAGCAGCCCCTCCGGAGCAACCCTAAGATACGAGCAGTACTTC
TRBV20-1	TRBJ2-1	TRBD2	many	CSAGREETVKQLAGGRNEQFF	TGCAGTGCCGGCAGGGAAGAAACCGTAAAGCAGCTAGCGGGAGGGCGAAATGAGCAGTTCTTC
TRBV6-6	TRBJ1-5	-	many	CASTPQGRSNQPQHF	TGTGCCAGTACCCCTCAGGGAAGGAGCAATCAGCCCCAGCATTTT
TRBV12-3/TRBV12-4	TRBJ1-5	-	once	CASSPGGTQNF	TGTGCCAGCAGCCCCGGAGGGACCCAGAATTTT
TRBV5-1	TRBJ1-1	TRBD1	many	CASSWGQDLITEAFF	TGCGCCAGCAGCTGGGGACAGGATCTGATTACTGAAGCTTTCTTT
TRBV3-1	TRBJ2-3	TRBD2	many	CASSQGSSGVTDTQYF	TGTGCCAGCAGCCAAGGATCCAGCGGGGTCACAGATACGCAGTATTTT
TRBV28	TRBJ2-1	-	many	CASDRGNNEQFF	TGTGCCAGTGACCGGGGCAACAATGAGCAGTTCTTC
TRBV5-6	TRBJ2-7	TRBD2	many	CATLPSGGPYEQYF	TGTGCCACCCTCCCTAGCGGGGGGCCCTACGAGCAGTACTTC
TRBV19	TRBJ2-1	-	many	CASSMTPGRSSYNEQFF	TGTGCCAGTAGTATGACGCCGGGCCGCAGCTCCTACAATGAGCAGTTCTTC
TRBV6-5	TRBJ2-1	-	many	CASSYAGQSSYNEQFF	TGTGCCAGCAGTTACGCAGGACAGAGCTCCTACAATGAGCAGTTCTTC
TRBV5-5	TRBJ2-1	TRBD2	many	CASSLFASGRGSYNEQFF	TGTGCCAGCAGCTTGTTCGCTAGCGGGAGAGGGAGTTACAATGAGCAGTTCTTC
TRBV11-2	TRBJ2-3	-	many	CASSLDLGDTQYF	TGTGCCAGCAGCTTAGATCTGGGGGATACGCAGTATTTT
TRBV20-1	TRBJ2-7	-	many	CSARDGTQSSYEQYF	TGCAGTGCTAGAGATGGAACACAGAGCTCCTACGAGCAGTACTTC
TRBV5-1	TRBJ2-1	-	-	CASSRGPVRTTSYNEQFF	TGCGCCAGCAGCAGGGGACCCGTCCGTACCACCTCCTACAATGAGCAGTTCTTC
TRBV7-9	TRBJ1-2	-	many	CASSFLSGNYGYTF	TGTGCCAGCAGCTTCCTTTCAGGGAACTATGGCTACACCTTC
TRBV3-1	TRBJ1-1	-	many	CASSQGTFMNTEAFF	TGTGCCAGCAGCCAGGGGACATTTATGAACACTGAAGCTTTCTTT
TRBV20-1	TRBJ2-1	TRBD2	many	CSVGLAGGPNNEQFF	TGCAGTGTCGGTCTGGCGGGAGGGCCCAACAATGAGCAGTTCTTC
TRBV6-5	TRBJ1-1	-	many	CASSYSAYMNTEAFF	TGTGCCAGCAGTTACAGCGCTTACATGAACACTGAAGCTTTCTTT
TRBV20-1	TRBJ2-1	-	many	CSARDERSGNEQFF	TGCAGTGCTAGAGATGAGAGGTCGGGCAATGAGCAGTTCTTC
TRBV6-6	TRBJ1-1	TRBD1	many	CASNHGTGTATEAFF	TGTGCCAGCAACCATGGGACAGGGACGGCCACTGAAGCTTTCTTT
TRBV12-3/TRBV12-4	TRBJ1-6	TRBD1	many	CASRADRGGSPLHF	TGTGCCAGCAGAGCTGACAGGGGAGGTTCACCCCTCCACTTT
TRBV20-1	TRBJ2-3	-	many	CSARKTGSLPDTQYF	TGCAGTGCTAGAAAAACGGGGAGTCTGCCAGATACGCAGTATTTT
TRBV5-1	TRBJ2-3	TRBD2	many	CASTLPTSGNTDTQYF	TGCGCCAGCACCCTCCCTACTAGCGGGAACACAGATACGCAGTATTTT
TRBV29-1	TRBJ2-3	-	many	CSVERQGERDTQYF	TGCAGCGTTGAACGCCAGGGTGAGCGAGATACGCAGTATTTT
TRBV5-1	TRBJ2-1	TRBD2	many	CASSLRPSGGNEQFF	TGCGCCAGCAGCTTGAGGCCTAGCGGAGGCAATGAGCAGTTCTTC
TRBV29-1	TRBJ1-3	-	many	CSVGPNSGNTIYF	TGCAGCGTTGGGCCCAACTCTGGAAACACCATATATTTT